A selection of T cell receptor beta chains follows, all from one sample in a study of cytomegalovirus exposure and HLA in healthy donors. Method: immunoSEQ multiplex PCR; TCRdb's copy keeps in-frame clones and lacks some. The table lists 65,000 to 95,000 clones, with about 4.6% in the top ten. What was sequenced was PBMCs. The receptors were gathered from a man aged 25 to 40 in good health and CMV-seronegative. CDR3s include the opening cysteine and the closing phenylalanine or tryptophan. A D gene is named only where the DNA matches it firmly.

NA,TRBJ1-2,TRBV27,TGTGCCAGCAGGGCCGGGGGGCTCCCCATTCGCTACACCTTC,CASRAGGLPIRYTF
NA,TRBJ2-7,TRBV4-1,TGCGCCAGCAGCCAAGAAAGAGGGAGCTCCTACGAGCAGTACTTC,CASSQERGSSYEQYF
TRBD1,TRBJ1-3,TRBV19,TGTGCCAGTAGTATTACAGGGGATACTGGAAACACCATATATTTT,CASSITGDTGNTIYF
TRBD1,TRBJ2-3,TRBV11-3,TGTGCCAGCAGCTTATTGTACGGGACAGAGAGCACAGATACGCAGTATTTT,CASSLLYGTESTDTQYF
NA,TRBJ1-1,TRBV7-9,TGTGCCAGCAGGAGGGAGGAAGGCACTGAAGCTTTCTTT,CASRREEGTEAFF
TRBD1,TRBJ1-1,TRBV18,TGTGCCAGCTCACCGCCGGGGACAGGGGGCACTGAAGCTTTCTTT,CASSPPGTGGTEAFF
NA,TRBJ2-3,TRBV6-5,TGTGCCAGCAGTTACCTCACAGGGACAGATACGCAGTATTTT,CASSYLTGTDTQYF
NA,TRBJ2-7,TRBV27,TGTGCCAGCAGCTCCGGGGAAGTAGGACGGGGATCCTACGAGCAGTACTTC,CASSSGEVGRGSYEQYF
NA,TRBJ1-1,TRBV18,TGTGCCAGCTCACCACGAGTTGAGAACACTGAAGCTTTCTTT,CASSPRVENTEAFF
NA,TRBJ1-3,TRBV9,TGTGCCAGCAGCGCCCAATCCCAGGGAACTGGAAACACCATATATTTT,CASSAQSQGTGNTIYF
TRBD1,TRBJ1-6,TRBV11-2,TGTGCCAGCAGCTTTGGCGGGACAGCCCGTAATCCCCTCCACTTT,CASSFGGTARNPLHF
NA,TRBJ1-5,TRBV29-1,TGCAGCGTTGGCGGCTTCAATCAGCCCCAGCATTTT,CSVGGFNQPQHF
NA,TRBJ2-7,TRBV9,TGTGCCAGCAGCGTAGGACAGGCAACCTACGAGCAGTACTTC,CASSVGQATYEQYF
TRBD1,TRBJ1-1,TRBV5-1,TGCGCCAGCAGGTCAACAGGGGAGAACACTGAAGCTTTCTTT,CASRSTGENTEAFF
NA,TRBJ2-7,TRBV14,TGTGCCAGCAGCCAAGATTTTCGAGCATATGGCTCCTACGAGCAGTACTTC,CASSQDFRAYGSYEQYF
NA,TRBJ1-2,TRBV15,TGTGCCACCAGCAGGAACAGCGGAAGTTGGGGCTACACCTTC,CATSRNSGSWGYTF
TRBD2,TRBJ2-7,TRBV5-4,TGTGCCAGCAGCTTTACTAGCGGGGGGGCCGCCGGCTACGAGCAGTACTTC,CASSFTSGGAAGYEQYF
NA,TRBJ2-7,TRBV13,TGTGCCAGCAGCTTAGGCAGGGCAGGCTACGAGCAGTACTTC,CASSLGRAGYEQYF
NA,TRBJ2-7,TRBV5-6,TGTGCCAGCAGCCTGGGGTGGGGGCAGAACGAGCAGTACTTC,CASSLGWGQNEQYF
NA,TRBJ1-6,TRBV9,TGTGCCAGCAGCGTAGCCCCTATGGTTGGAGCCAATTCACCCCTCCACTTT,CASSVAPMVGANSPLHF
TRBD2,TRBJ2-1,TRBV5-1,TGCGCCAGCAGCCCCACTAGCGCCTCCTACAATGAGCAGTTCTTC,CASSPTSASYNEQFF
TRBD1,TRBJ2-7,TRBV5-1,TGCGCCAGCAGCCCCGGGACAGGGGGAAACTCCTACGAGCAGTACTTC,CASSPGTGGNSYEQYF
NA,TRBJ2-2,TRBV9,TGTGCCAGCAGCGACGTCGCGGGATGGGGTACCGGGGAGCTGTTTTTT,CASSDVAGWGTGELFF
TRBD2,TRBJ2-1,TRBV7-3,TGTGCCAGCAGCTCCGGGACTAGCGCCTACAATGAGCAGTTCTTC,CASSSGTSAYNEQFF
NA,TRBJ1-4,TRBV2,TGTGCCAGCAGGCGAAGCGATGAGGGTAGAGGGATTTTT,CASRRSDEGRGIF
TRBD2,TRBJ2-7,TRBV2,TGTGCCAGCACGGGAGGGTGGACCTACGAGCAGTACTTC,CASTGGWTYEQYF
NA,TRBJ2-7,TRBV7-2,TGTGCCAGCAGCTTAGGTGTAGGGAGCGAGCAGTACTTC,CASSLGVGSEQYF
TRBD1,TRBJ2-7,TRBV14,TGTGCCAGCAGCCAAGGCCCGGGACAGGGGGGCTCCTACGAGCAGTACTTC,CASSQGPGQGGSYEQYF
TRBD1,TRBJ2-7,TRBV5-1,TGCGCCAGCAGCTTGGACCCGGGGACAGGGGCCGCCGAGCAGTACTTC,CASSLDPGTGAAEQYF
NA,TRBJ2-7,TRBV6-1,TGTGCCAGCAACCAGCAGGGTTACAGGTACGAGCAGTACTTC,CASNQQGYRYEQYF
TRBD2,TRBJ2-5,TRBV4-2,TGTGCCAGCAGCCAAGATGGACTAGCGGGGGCCACCTCAGAGACCCAGTACTTC,CASSQDGLAGATSETQYF
NA,TRBJ1-1,TRBV6-5,TGTGCCAGCAGCAGGGACTTTATGAACACTGAAGCTTTCTTT,CASSRDFMNTEAFF
NA,TRBJ1-1,TRBV5-1,TGCGCCAGCAGCTTGGGGAACCCGGGGACTGAAGCTTTCTTT,CASSLGNPGTEAFF
TRBD1,TRBJ1-2,TRBV5-6,TGTGCCAGCAGCTCCGGGACAGGAGTATACTATGGCTACACCTTC,CASSSGTGVYYGYTF
NA,TRBJ2-2,TRBV12-5,TGTGCTAGTGGTTTCTACGGGAGTGGTACCGGGGAGCTGTTTTTT,CASGFYGSGTGELFF
NA,TRBJ2-7,TRBV21-1,TGTGCCAGCAGCAAACTCGGGACAGGATCCTACGAGCAGTACTTC,CASSKLGTGSYEQYF
TRBD1,TRBJ2-5,TRBV18,TGTGCCAGCTCACCAATAGGACAGGGGTTAGAGACCCAGTACTTC,CASSPIGQGLETQYF
NA,TRBJ1-5,TRBV28,TGTGCCAGCAGTTTAGGTGCCCCCATCGGGGGATATAGCAATCAGCCCCAGCATTTT,CASSLGAPIGGYSNQPQHF
TRBD2,TRBJ2-7,TRBV13,TGTGCCAGCAGCTTTGGCTCTAGCGGGAGATATCCCGAGCAGTACTTC,CASSFGSSGRYPEQYF
NA,TRBJ2-3,TRBV4-3,TGCGCCAGCAGCCAAGCGCCGGATAGCGGTTATTCAGATACGCAGTATTTT,CASSQAPDSGYSDTQYF
NA,TRBJ1-2,TRBV5-6,TGTGCCAGCACTCTCGGGAACTATGGCTACACCTTC,CASTLGNYGYTF
NA,TRBJ1-1,TRBV2,TGTGCCAGCAGGCGGCAGATGAACACTGAAGCTTTCTTT,CASRRQMNTEAFF
NA,TRBJ2-5,TRBV7-3,TGTGCCAGCAGCTTATCGGTGGGCGAGACCCAGTACTTC,CASSLSVGETQYF
TRBD1,TRBJ1-1,TRBV5-6,TGTGCCAGCAGCTCTATGACAGGGGGTGGCACTGAAGCTTTCTTT,CASSSMTGGGTEAFF
NA,TRBJ1-1,TRBV7-9,TGTGCCAGCAGCCTAAGTTCACAGGCGCTCACTGAAGCTTTCTTT,CASSLSSQALTEAFF
TRBD1,TRBJ2-7,TRBV10-3,TGTGCCGTCGAGACAGGGGCCTACGAGCAGTACTTC,CAVETGAYEQYF
TRBD1,TRBJ1-1,TRBV5-1,TGCGCCAGCAGTACAGGGGAGTATATAAACACTGAAGCTTTCTTT,CASSTGEYINTEAFF
NA,TRBJ2-4,TRBV7-8,TGTGCCAGCAGCCCCCTCCCGCGGGACGAAGGGCACTTC,CASSPLPRDEGHF
TRBD1,TRBJ1-6,TRBV7-9,TGTGCCAGCAGCCCGAATACAGGGGGCAATTCACCCCTCCACTTT,CASSPNTGGNSPLHF
NA,TRBJ1-2,TRBV6-5,TGTGCCAGCAGTCCGACACAAAGCGGGACTAGTGGCTACACCTTC,CASSPTQSGTSGYTF
NA,TRBJ1-4,TRBV18,TGTGCCAGCTCAATCCGGACAAAGGATGAAAAACTGTTTTTT,CASSIRTKDEKLFF
NA,TRBJ2-1,TRBV9,TGTGCCAGCAGCTTAGTGGCGGCTTACAATGAGCAGTTCTTC,CASSLVAAYNEQFF
TRBD1,TRBJ1-4,TRBV28,TGTGCCAGCAGTTTCGGACAGGCGATAAATGAAAAACTGTTTTTT,CASSFGQAINEKLFF
TRBD2,TRBJ2-3,TRBV6-5,TGTGCCAGCAGCCTGCGGGGGGGCACAGATACGCAGTATTTT,CASSLRGGTDTQYF
TRBD1,TRBJ1-4,TRBV27,TGTGCCAGCAGGGGACAGGGAGGAAATGAAAAACTGTTTTTT,CASRGQGGNEKLFF
TRBD1,TRBJ2-7,TRBV11-3,TGTGCCAGCAGCCTCATATCCGGGACAGGGGGCTACGAGCAGTACTTC,CASSLISGTGGYEQYF